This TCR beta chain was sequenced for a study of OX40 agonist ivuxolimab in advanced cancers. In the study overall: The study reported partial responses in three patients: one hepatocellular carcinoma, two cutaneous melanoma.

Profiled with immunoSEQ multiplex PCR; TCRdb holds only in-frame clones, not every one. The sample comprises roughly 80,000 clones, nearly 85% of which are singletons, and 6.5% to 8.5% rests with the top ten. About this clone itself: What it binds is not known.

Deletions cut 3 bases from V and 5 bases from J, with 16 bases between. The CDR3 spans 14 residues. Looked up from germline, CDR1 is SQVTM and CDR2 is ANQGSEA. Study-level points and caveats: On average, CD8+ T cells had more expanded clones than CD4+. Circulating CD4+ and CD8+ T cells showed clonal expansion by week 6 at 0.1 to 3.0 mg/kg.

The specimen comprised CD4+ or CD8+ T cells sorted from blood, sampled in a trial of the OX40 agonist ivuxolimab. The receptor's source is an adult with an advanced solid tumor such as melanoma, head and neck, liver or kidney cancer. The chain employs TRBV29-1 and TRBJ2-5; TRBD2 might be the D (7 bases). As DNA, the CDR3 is TGCAGCGTTGACAAGCGCGGGGGCGGGGAGACCCAGTACTTC. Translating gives CSVDKRGGGETQYF.